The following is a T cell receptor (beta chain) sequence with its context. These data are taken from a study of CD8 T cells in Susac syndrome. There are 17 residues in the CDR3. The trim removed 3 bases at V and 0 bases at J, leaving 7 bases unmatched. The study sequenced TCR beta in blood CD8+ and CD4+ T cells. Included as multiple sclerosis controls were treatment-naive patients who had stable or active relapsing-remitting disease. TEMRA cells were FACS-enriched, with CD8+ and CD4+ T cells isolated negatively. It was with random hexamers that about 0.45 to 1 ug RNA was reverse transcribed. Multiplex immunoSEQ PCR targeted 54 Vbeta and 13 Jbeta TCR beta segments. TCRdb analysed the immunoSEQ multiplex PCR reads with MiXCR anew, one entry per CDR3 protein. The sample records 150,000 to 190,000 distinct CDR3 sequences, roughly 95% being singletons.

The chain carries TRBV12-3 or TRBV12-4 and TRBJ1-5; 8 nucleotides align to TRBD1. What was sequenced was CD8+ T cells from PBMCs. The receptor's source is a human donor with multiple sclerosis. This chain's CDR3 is CASSLFQGAFSNQPQHF. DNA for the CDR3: TGTGCCAGCAGTTTGTTCCAGGGGGCCTTTAGCAATCAGCCCCAGCATTTT.